The entry below describes one T cell receptor beta chain. The antigen is undetermined. Patients sequenced had flow cytometry evidence of CD8+CD57+ cell expansion. Blood came from patients not yet given any therapy. This entry comes from a study of CD8+CD57+ T cells in acquired aplastic anemia. V lost 6 bases to trimming and J lost 3 bases, with 11 bases between them. Germline CDR1 SQVTM, CDR2 ANQGSEA. The CDR3 contains 12 residues. Genomic DNA acted as the template from which TCR beta VDJ combination and CDR3 sequence profiling were carried out. In TCRdb, the reads were re-called with MiXCR into one record per CDR3 protein. This table has 300,000 or so distinct CDR3 sequences, approximately 60% appearing once. Study results and limitations: No significant patient-versus-control difference appeared in CD8+ Simpson's diversity. A set of 25 to 30 CD8+ CDR3 sequences was shared between patients and controls, and these sequences appeared highly expressed in patients.

Sequenced input: sorted CD4+, CD8+, or CD8+CD57+ T cells (not recorded which) from PBMCs. V usage is TRBV29-1 and J usage is TRBJ1-1; no clear D. The receptor was derived from a human donor with aplastic anemia. CDR3 region: CSVAGWDTEAFF. CDR3 bases: TGCAGCGTAGCCGGATGGGACACTGAAGCTTTCTTT.